This TCR beta chain was retrieved from a study of OX40 agonist ivuxolimab in advanced cancers. About the study: Patients' therapy was ivuxolimab, an antibody that acts as an agonist of OX40 (CD134). Intravenous ivuxolimab was administered to patients every 2 weeks at 0.01 to 10 mg/kg. Hepatocellular carcinoma, melanoma, renal cell or head and neck cancer occurred in dose-escalation patients.

As regards this clone: Its antigen is currently unknown.

The data were produced by immunoSEQ multiplex PCR, yet TCRdb's version contains in-frame clones alone and is incomplete. The table records around 91,000 clones, roughly nine tenths of them present only once. Findings and caveats of the study: CD4+ T cells averaged fewer expanded clones than CD8+ T cells.

Germline CDR1 is SGHVS and CDR2 is FQNEAQ. Deletions cut 2 bases from V and 12 bases from J, with 17 bases between. CDR3 length: 13 amino acids. This receptor was obtained from an adult with an advanced solid tumor such as melanoma, head and neck, liver or kidney cancer. This chain connects TRBV7-8 to TRBJ2-7; the D gene is possibly TRBD2 (6 bases). The specimen comprised CD4+ or CD8+ T cells sorted from blood, sampled in a trial of the OX40 agonist ivuxolimab. Here the CDR3 DNA reads TGTGCCAGCAGCTTAAGTCGGGAGATCTCTCCGTACTTC. Amino acids: CASSLSREISPYF.